Detailed here is one T cell receptor (beta chain). Its antigen is undetermined. These data are taken from a study of long-term antiretroviral therapy in people with HIV. For the study at large: The 2015 recommendation for immediate ART came about a decade after the earliest samples. Points from the study as a whole: Pre-ART clonal expansion yielded clones that dominated the repertoire at all time points. Controls exceeded HIV repertoires in CDR3 length range.

Germline V gene lookup returns CDR1 LGHNA and CDR2 YNFKEQ. The CDR3 covers 18 residues. The trim removed 2 bases at V and 7 bases at J, leaving 12 bases unmatched. DNA was extracted from around 1-10 million thawed cryopreserved PBMC. With survey level as its setting, the immunoSEQ assay was v3.0. The repertoire was sequenced with immunoSEQ multiplex PCR; TCRdb's copy has only in-frame clones and lacks some. There are some 21,000 clones in the sample; around 86% occur only once, and just over 8% lies in the top ten. The sample was unsorted PBMCs, taken 0.2 years before starting antiretroviral therapy. The chain is built from TRBV4-2 and TRBJ1-6, with 9 positions matching TRBD1. The receptor comes from a young man with HIV. This chain's CDR3 is CASSQQSGVGQGNSPLHF. The CDR3 DNA follows: TGTGCCAGCAGCCAACAGTCGGGGGTCGGACAGGGGAATTCACCCCTCCACTTT.